This T cell receptor beta chain was recovered during a study of blood T cell repertoires in COVID-19 (dated by TCRdb to the early 2020s). Looking at the study overall: The collaborator samples originated in the United States, Italy and Spain and spanned the acute and convalescent phases of COVID-19. The material from the prospective study consisted of cDNA or gDNA derived from T cells, B-cell-depleted T cells, or PBMCs. The repertoires were made available in a free public database intended to serve as a resource for research on the immune response to SARS-CoV-2. Where available, HLA class I and class II types were taken from metadata supplied by the sample provider and were not determined by assay-based typing. The dataset comprised deeply sampled blood TCRbeta repertoires from subjects exposed to, actively infected with, or recovered from COVID-19. Nearly every sample came with metadata listing a de-identified subject ID, COVID-19 status, age in years and sex. Samples came from the ongoing ImmuneRACE study (first 160 participants) plus 1,254 subjects from 6 global collaborators.

Participants in the prospective study were enrolled through a virtual design, were aged about 18 to 90 years, and lived in roughly 24 United States geographic areas. Cohort assignment in the prospective study relied on participant-reported clinical history from a screening survey and a study questionnaire. ImmuneRACE Cohort 3 recovered participants were defined by two consecutive negative NP/OP PCR tests, healthcare professional clearance, or symptom resolution. Mobile phlebotomists in the prospective study collected whole blood, serum and a nasopharyngeal or oropharyngeal swab from every participant. Additional blood draws and questionnaires over a 2-month period could optionally be provided by prospective study participants. Before DNA extraction, blood samples from the prospective study were shipped at room temperature or frozen. About this clone: Its recognized antigen is unknown. No clone much larger than this one lies a single base away; base qualities are absent.

The paper as a whole reports these results and caveats: Clinical and demographic metadata were provided uncurated, with the amount varying by source and participant.

TCRbeta CDR3 regions were amplified from genomic DNA using the immunoSEQ Assay, a bias-controlled multiplex PCR. The study's processing was this. The number of nucleated cells in each sample was estimated by amplification of reference gene primers within the assay. Sequence reads were collapsed and filtered to measure the absolute abundance of every unique TCRbeta CDR3 rearrangement. For each sample, productive Simpson clonality was calculated by taking the square root of Simpson's diversity index across productive rearrangements. This immuneACCESS table, as held by TCRdb, lists in-frame sequences with V and J called but not all clones. Of the missing ones, under half trace to an unresolved V gene in checked studies; the others have no known cause. The DNA was the basis for D and trimming; V, J and clone size are from that table. The sample yields around 300,000 clones; approximately 92% were counted once. The ten largest clones take up around 2% of the sample.

CDR1 and CDR2 are read off the germline V gene as MDHEN and SYDVKM. Relative to germline, V is 3 bases shorter and J is 5 bases shorter, with 16 bases between their ends. Including the terminal cysteine and phenylalanine, the CDR3 comprises 15 residues. Of the read, only the CDR3 DNA is kept; its 45 bases are in frame from base 1. The TCR comes from a woman aged 18-29 years who had recovered from COVID-19. The sequencing sample was made of PBMCs or T cells enriched from blood (not recorded which). The chain couples TRBV28 to TRBJ1-1; the D region possibly corresponds to TRBD1 (5 bases align). Here is the DNA: TGTGCCAGCAGTTTTAATCAGGGATTGGGGACTGAAGCTTTCTTT. It codes for CASSFNQGLGTEAFF.